The 8 T cell receptor beta chains listed next were all sequenced from one sample in a study of beta chain features in type 1 diabetes. Study-wide results and caveats: Type 1 diabetes patients had moderately but significantly shorter TCRB CDR3s in all four CD4+ subsets.

These receptors have no known antigen. The whole isolated RNA underwent reverse transcription, so sequencing captured expressed TCRB transcripts. Using immunoSEQ multiplex PCR, the repertoire was profiled, and TCRdb retains in-frame clones only, with some absent. The table has hundreds of thousands of clones, around 15% seen once. Material for sequencing was naive CD4+ T cells from blood. These receptors came from a man younger than 35 with type 1 diabetes.

The V and J genes are TRBV27 and TRBJ2-7; D not resolved. Trimming removed 3 bases from V and 2 bases from J, with 11 bases in between. Germline V gene data show CDR1 as MNHEY and CDR2 as SMNVEV (reference sequence). This CDR3 comprises 14 residues. CDR3 sequence reads: CASSLGRRTYEQYF. The CDR3 DNA reads as TGTGCCAGCAGTTTGGGCAGGAGAACCTACGAGCAGTACTTC.

This clone occurred a few times. This chain links TRBV29-1 with TRBJ2-5; 8 positions agree with TRBD1. CDR1 and CDR2 from the germline V gene are SQVTM and ANQGSEA. The V and J ends lost 4 bases and 5 bases, in that order; junction bases with no gene match: 12. The CDR3 is 15 residues long. The CDR3 sequence: CSVGTGGTIYETQYF. In nucleotides, the CDR3 is TGCAGCGTTGGTACAGGGGGAACTATTTACGAGACCCAGTACTTC.

V is TRBV4-3 and J is TRBJ2-7, with unresolved D. With 0 bases removed from V and 1 base from J, the gap between germline ends came to 4 bases. Germline CDR1 reads LGHNA; CDR2 reads YSLEER. The CDR3 has 13 residues. CDR3 loop: CASSQDISYEQYF. Here the CDR3 DNA reads TGCGCCAGCAGCCAAGATATTTCCTACGAGCAGTACTTC.

In its sample, this clone was seen a few times. CDR3 sequence reads: CASGQGFTDTQYF. Here the CDR3 DNA reads TGCGCCAGCGGCCAGGGGTTCACAGATACGCAGTATTTT. The chain links TRBV5-1 to TRBJ2-3; TRBD1 might be the D (6 bases). The CDR3 has 13 residues. Germline lookup yields CDR1 SGHRS and CDR2 YFSETQ. Trimming left V 7 bases short and J 2 bases short, with 11 bases between.

This clone has a handful of counts. The gene calls are TRBV6-5 and TRBJ1-2; 7 bases are shared with TRBD1. V was clipped by 3 bases and J by 3 bases; unmatched bases: 4. Germline assignment: CDR1 MNHEY and CDR2 SVGAGI. This CDR3 contains 14 residues. CDR3 bases: TGTGCCAGCAGTTATACAGGGGCCGACTATGGCTACACCTTC. Its protein is CASSYTGADYGYTF.

The J gene is TRBJ1-1, the V gene TRBV7-9; D unclear. CDR3 length: 16 residues. V lost 5 bases to trimming and J lost 0 bases, with 16 bases between them. Germline loops: CDR1 SEHNR, CDR2 FQNEAQ (reference sequence). The CDR3 loop is CASSINLQTVNTEAFF. The CDR3 region has the DNA TGTGCCAGCAGCATAAATCTCCAGACGGTGAACACTGAAGCTTTCTTT.

The CDR3 DNA reads as TGTGCCAGCAGCCAGGGGGTAGGTTCCTACGAGCAGTACTTC. This codes for CASSQGVGSYEQYF. This rearrangement joins TRBV7-6 to TRBJ2-7; 7 nucleotides line up with TRBD1. The V gene end was trimmed by 5 bases and the J gene end by 1 base; junction bases not matched to a gene: 5. CDR3 length equals 14 residues. The V gene's germline CDR1 is SGHVS and CDR2 FNYEAQ.

This clone has just a few counts. It is unclear where the CDR3 begins or ends on the DNA, so no DNA is shown, and the CDR3 is as TCRdb lists it. V usage is TRBV7-9 and J usage is TRBJ2-2. Germline V gene data show CDR1 as SEHNR and CDR2 as FQNEAQ (reference sequence). The CDR3 spans 15 residues, counting both ends. The CDR3 spells CASILGTEGTGELFF.